This note documents a single TCR beta chain sequence. Sequence at one end of the junction differs from germline and may be a read error. The entry originates in a study of patients and donors after allogeneic stem cell transplantation. Germline V gives CDR1 SGHVS, CDR2 FQNEAQ. This CDR3 comprises 12 residues. TCRdb independently ran MiXCR on the RT-PCR reads; one entry per CDR3 protein. The data contain 30,000 to 40,000 distinct CDR3 sequences, more than 35% of them singletons. The sequence was obtained from a human donor who was either an allogeneic HSCT recipient or a stem cell or donor lymphocyte infusion donor (not recorded which). It is not recorded whose cells these are; they may come from a transplant donor. The chain is built from TRBV7-8 and TRBJ1-6, with unresolved D. Sequences were obtained from blood, either unsorted or a sorted T cell fraction (not recorded which). For the CDR3, the DNA is TGTACCAGCAGCTTAAATGGTTCACCCCTCCACTTT. Amino acids: CTSSLNGSPLHF.